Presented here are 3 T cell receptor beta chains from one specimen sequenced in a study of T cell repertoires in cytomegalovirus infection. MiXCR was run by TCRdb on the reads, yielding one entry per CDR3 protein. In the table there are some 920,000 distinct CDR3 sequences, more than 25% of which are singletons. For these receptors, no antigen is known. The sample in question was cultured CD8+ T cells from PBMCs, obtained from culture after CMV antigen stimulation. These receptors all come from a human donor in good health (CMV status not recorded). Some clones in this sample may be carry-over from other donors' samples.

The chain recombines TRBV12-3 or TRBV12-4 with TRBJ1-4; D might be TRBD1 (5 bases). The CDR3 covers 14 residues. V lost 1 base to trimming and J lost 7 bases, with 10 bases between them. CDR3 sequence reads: CASSLVVGAEKLFF. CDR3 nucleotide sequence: TGTGCCAGCAGTTTAGTCGTAGGGGCTGAAAAACTGTTTTTT.

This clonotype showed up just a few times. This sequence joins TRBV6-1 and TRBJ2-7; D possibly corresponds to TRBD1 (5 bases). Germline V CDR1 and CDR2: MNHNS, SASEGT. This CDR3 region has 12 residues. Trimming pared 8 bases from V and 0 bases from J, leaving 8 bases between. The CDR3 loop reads CASQGTSYEQYV. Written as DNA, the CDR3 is TGTGCCAGCCAGGGAACCTCCTACGAGCAGTACGTC.

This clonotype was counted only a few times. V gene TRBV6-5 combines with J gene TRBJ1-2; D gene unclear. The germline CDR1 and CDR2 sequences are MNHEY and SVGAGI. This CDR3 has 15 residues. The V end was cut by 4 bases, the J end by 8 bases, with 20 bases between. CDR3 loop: CASSFGVEWAEGYTF. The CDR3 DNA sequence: TGTGCCAGCAGTTTTGGGGTGGAGTGGGCTGAGGGCTACACCTTC.